One sample yielded the 19 T cell receptor beta chains listed below, sequenced in a study of OX40 agonist ivuxolimab in advanced cancers. The method was the immunoSEQ multiplex PCR assay. The table comes from immuneACCESS by way of TCRdb, which keeps in-frame sequences with V and J called. Part of the clones is missing from these tables; in studies checked, under half for an unresolved V gene and the rest for unknown reasons. This sample comprises 50,000 or so clones, about 79% of them detected only once. 2.6% of the sample is in the top ten clones. This specimen was CD4+ or CD8+ T cells sorted from blood, taken in a trial of the OX40 agonist ivuxolimab. These receptor sequences come from an adult with an advanced solid tumor such as melanoma, head and neck, liver or kidney cancer.

V usage is TRBV5-4 and J usage is TRBJ2-2, with 8 bases matching TRBD1. The junction had 7 bases not matched to a gene; V was cut back by 10 bases and J by 2 bases. The CDR3 is 14 residues long. Germline-derived CDR1 and CDR2 are SGHNT and YYREEE (reference sequence). CDR3 DNA sequence: TGTGCCCACGGGACAGGCGGCAACACCGGGGAGCTGTTTTTT. It is translated as CAHGTGGNTGELFF.

The rearrangement joins TRBV2 to TRBJ1-5; TRBD1 might be the D (5 bases). There are 12 residues in the CDR3. V gave up 7 bases and J gave up 5 bases, with 9 bases separating them. Germline V gene data show CDR1 as SNHLY and CDR2 as FYNNEI. DNA for the CDR3: TGTGCCAGCAACCAAGGGGATCAGCCCCAGCATTTT. This translates into CASNQGDQPQHF.

The chain couples TRBV6-5 to TRBJ1-5; D unresolved. CDR1 MNHEY and CDR2 SVGAGI come from the germline V gene. Trimming pared 5 bases from V and 4 bases from J, leaving 9 bases between. The CDR3 has 13 residues. CDR3 in DNA: TGTGCCAGCAGTGACCGGGAGAATCAGCCCCAGCATTTT. It encodes CASSDRENQPQHF.

V gene TRBV6-5 combines with J gene TRBJ2-7; 7 bases are a match to TRBD2. Germline V gene sequence: CDR1 MNHEY, CDR2 SVGAGI. The CDR3 covers 12 residues. Trimming took 9 bases from V and 5 from J; bases not matched to a gene: 7. CDR3 nucleotides: TGTGCCAGTGTCGGGAGGAGCAACGAGCAGTACTTC. It yields the protein CASVGRSNEQYF.

The J gene is TRBJ2-3, the V gene TRBV18; 7 positions agree with TRBD2. The V gene's germline CDR1 is KGHSH and CDR2 LQKENI. The CDR3 contains 15 residues. Trimming removed 6 bases from V and 5 bases from J; junction bases left unmatched: 11. The CDR3 loop reads CASSLRLASLDTQYF. In nucleotides, the CDR3 is TGTGCCAGCTCTCTCAGACTAGCCAGTTTAGATACGCAGTATTTT.

The chain combines TRBV7-2 with TRBJ2-2; TRBD2 matches at 11 bases. The CDR3 totals 17 residues. The germline V gene has CDR1 SGHTA and CDR2 FQGNSA. V was pared by 2 bases and J by 5 bases, with 7 bases of the junction left unmatched. CDR3 loop: CASSLRASGRKTGELFF. Written as DNA, the CDR3 is TGTGCCAGCAGCTTAAGAGCTAGCGGGAGGAAGACCGGGGAGCTGTTTTTT.

J is TRBJ2-2 and V is TRBV12-2; the D call TRBD1 from the table was never checked on the DNA. TRBV12-2 is labeled a pseudogene. CDR3 length equals 16 residues. The CDR3 region has the DNA TGTGCAAGTCGCTTAATCGGACAGGGTGAGACCGGGGAGCTGTTTTTT. Its protein product is CASRLIGQGETGELFF.

The chain carries TRBV21-1 and TRBJ2-2; TRBD1 is the table's D call, not checked against the DNA. TRBV21-1 counts as a pseudogene. This CDR3 is built from 17 residues. CDR3: CASSDHRWQENTGELFF. CDR3 nucleotides: TGTGCCAGCAGCGATCATCGATGGCAGGAGAACACCGGGGAGCTGTTTTTT.

This clone was picked up a small number of times. The chain uses TRBV10-3 and TRBJ1-6; 9 nucleotides agree with TRBD1. Per germline, CDR1 ENHRY and CDR2 SYGVKD. The trim removed 7 bases at V and 10 bases at J, leaving 8 bases unmatched. This CDR3 has 14 residues. For the CDR3, the DNA is TGTGCCATCATGGGGACAGGGTTGGGATCACCCCTCCACTTT. Encoded protein: CAIMGTGLGSPLHF.

This clone has only a few counts. This chain connects TRBV10-3 to TRBJ2-2; perhaps D is TRBD1 or TRBD2 (5 bases each). The CDR3 runs 13 residues. CDR1 ENHRY and CDR2 SYGVKD come from the germline V gene. V shed 4 bases and J shed 4 bases, with 7 bases lying between them. CDR3 in DNA: TGTGCCATCAGTGGGGGGAGCACCGGGGAGCTGTTTTTT. Translating it yields CAISGGSTGELFF.

This clone was counted once. The rearrangement uses TRBV5-1 and TRBJ1-1, with D uncertain. Looked up from germline, CDR1 is SGHRS and CDR2 is YFSETQ. The CDR3 contains 14 residues. Trimming took 3 bases from V and 0 from J, leaving 9 bases between them. The CDR3 spells CASSSDGMNTEAFF. For the CDR3, the DNA is TGCGCCAGCAGCTCGGACGGGATGAACACTGAAGCTTTCTTT.

This clone was picked up one time. This chain connects TRBV30 to TRBJ1-1; maybe TRBD1 (5 bases). Germline V CDR1 and CDR2: GTSNPN, SVGIG (reference sequence). The CDR3 consists of 13 residues. The ends were cut back, 1 base at V and 1 base at J, with 7 bases in the middle. The CDR3 DNA is TGTGCCTGGAGTGCTGGGGGGAACACTGAAGCTTTCTTT. Translated: CAWSAGGNTEAFF.

The rearrangement joins TRBV11-2 to TRBJ2-1, with 10 bases that match TRBD2. Germline CDR1 SGHAT, CDR2 FQNNGV. The CDR3 spans 18 residues. Unmatched junction bases numbered 16, after V lost 5 bases and J lost 6 bases. As DNA, the CDR3 is TGTGCCAGCAGCCCCGATGGACTAGCGGAGGTTCCCTTCAATGAGCAGTTCTTC. The encoded protein is CASSPDGLAEVPFNEQFF.

This chain uses TRBV7-8 with TRBJ2-1; 11 bases map to TRBD2. Per the germline V gene, CDR1 is SGHVS and CDR2 is FQNEAQ. Trimming removed 5 bases from V and 8 bases from J; junction bases left unmatched: 8. The CDR3 runs 15 residues. CDR3 sequence (DNA): TGTGCCAGCAGCCTGCTAGCGGGAGGCCTCGATGAGCAGTTCTTC. Translated: CASSLLAGGLDEQFF. The variable domain in full, completed from reference TRBV7-8 and TRBJ2-1, reads GAGVSQSPRYKVAKRGQDVALRCDPISGHVSLFWYQQALGQGPEFLTYFQNEAQLDKSGLPSDRFFAERPEGSVSTLKIQRTQQEDSAVYLCASSLLAGGLDEQFFGPGTRLTVL.

This chain joins TRBV6-1 and TRBJ2-7; the match to TRBD2 covers 10 bases. Germline assignment: CDR1 MNHNS and CDR2 SASEGT. CDR3 size: 14 residues. After removal of 7 bases from V and 0 bases from J, the junction contained 3 bases not matched to a gene. CDR3 protein: CASNPSGSSYEQYF. Here the CDR3 DNA reads TGTGCCAGCAACCCTAGCGGGAGCTCCTACGAGCAGTACTTC.

The chain carries TRBV18 and TRBJ1-3; D unclear. This CDR3 comprises 14 residues. V was cut by 6 bases and J by 0 bases, with 9 bases left in between. Germline assignment: CDR1 KGHSH and CDR2 LQKENI. Here the CDR3 reads CASSTGSSGNTIYF. The CDR3 DNA follows: TGTGCCAGCTCGACCGGGAGCTCTGGAAACACCATATATTTT.

The rearrangement links TRBV13 to TRBJ2-7, with 8 bases matching TRBD2. The CDR3 is 13 residues long. The V gene end was trimmed by 5 bases and the J gene end by 7 bases; junction bases not matched to a gene: 7. From germline, CDR1 is PRHDT and CDR2 FYEKMQ (reference sequence). The CDR3 region is CASSPGLEREQYF. Written as DNA, the CDR3 is TGTGCCAGCAGCCCGGGACTAGAGAGGGAGCAGTACTTC.

This chain connects TRBV11-3 to TRBJ1-5, with 11 nucleotides matching TRBD1. Germline lookup yields CDR1 SGHNT and CDR2 YENEEA. This CDR3 has 18 residues. Losses at the gene ends were 2 bases for V and 0 bases for J; bases not matched to a gene: 6. In nucleotides, the CDR3 is TGTGCCAGCAGCTTACGCGGGACAGGGGGAGATAGCAATCAGCCCCAGCATTTT. Protein product: CASSLRGTGGDSNQPQHF.

The chain carries TRBV19 and TRBJ2-3; D possibly matches TRBD1 or TRBD2 (6 bases each). CDR3 length: 15 amino acids. The ends were cut back, 5 bases at V and 6 bases at J, with 18 bases in the middle. Germline CDR1 and CDR2: LNHDA and SQIVND (reference sequence). CDR3 DNA sequence: TGTGCCAGTAGTTCCTCGGGGGCGGGACCCGATACGCAGTATTTT. It specifies CASSSSGAGPDTQYF.